These T cell receptor beta chains were read from a single sample in a study of control samples from healthy donors and cancer patients. Generated by immunoSEQ multiplex PCR, the TCRdb table keeps only in-frame clones and is missing some. The repertoire includes about 120,000 clones, 89% of them detected once, and less than 40% sits in the top ten. Sequencing input: blood. These TCRs come from a man aged 50 to 60 in good health. Each CDR3 is given with its conserved first and last residue. D genes are given only for firm matches. Only some rows state a clone size, as once, few, many or a class for expanded clones.

length	V	D	size	J	DNA	CDR3
13	TRBV5-4	NA	NA	TRBJ2-7	TGTGCCAGCAGCTTTAAGGGAACCTACGAGCAGTACTTC	CASSFKGTYEQYF
15	TRBV19	NA	NA	TRBJ1-2	TGTGCCAGTAGTAAATCCGGGACCGACGTCTATGGCTACACCTTC	CASSKSGTDVYGYTF
15	TRBV6-5	NA	NA	TRBJ2-1	TGTGCCAGCAGTTACGTCTGGGGGTCCAAAAATGAGCAGTTCTTC	CASSYVWGSKNEQFF
16	TRBV24-1	TRBD1	NA	TRBJ2-1	TGTGCCACCAGTGATTTTGGACAGGGTTCCGGCAATGAGCAGTTCTTC	CATSDFGQGSGNEQFF
15	TRBV6-6	NA	NA	TRBJ1-2	TGTGCCAGCAGTTTGGCCGGGAGTACGTTGGCGGGCTACACCTTC	CASSLAGSTLAGYTF
14	TRBV30	TRBD1	NA	TRBJ2-7	TGTGCCTGGAGTAGGGGCGACAGGGTAACGGAGCAGTACTTC	CAWSRGDRVTEQYF
9	TRBV25-1	NA	few	TRBJ1-2	TGTGCGGGCAGGGATGGCTACACCTTC	CAGRDGYTF
14	TRBV9	NA	NA	TRBJ2-6	TGTGCCAGCAGCGTACACCCTGGGGCCAACGTCCTGACTTTC	CASSVHPGANVLTF
14	TRBV10-3	NA	once	TRBJ2-5	TGTGCCATCAGTGAGGGACGGGATGGGGAGACCCAGTACTTC	CAISEGRDGETQYF
14	TRBV19	NA	once	TRBJ1-4	TGTGCCAGTAGTATAGGGGGCAAAACTGAAAAACTGTTTTTT	CASSIGGKTEKLFF
14	TRBV2	NA	few	TRBJ1-1	TGTGCCAGCAGTGGACAGTTGGCTGACGCTGAAGCTTTCTTT	CASSGQLADAEAFF
14	TRBV18	TRBD1	NA	TRBJ1-4	TGTGCCAGCTCGGGGACAGCGTCGTCGGGAAAACTGTTTTTT	CASSGTASSGKLFF
14	TRBV4-1	NA	NA	TRBJ1-2	TGCGCCAGCAGCCAAGATCCCGCAGGGAATGGCTACACCTTC	CASSQDPAGNGYTF
15	TRBV7-8	TRBD2	few	TRBJ2-1	TGTGCCAGCAGCCGCGGGGGAAGCTCCTACAATGAGCAGTTCTTC	CASSRGGSSYNEQFF
15	TRBV2	TRBD1	NA	TRBJ2-3	TGTGCCAGCACCGGAGGACAGGGGGCGGTTGGTACGCAGTATTTT	CASTGGQGAVGTQYF
15	TRBV3-1/TRBV3-2	NA	NA	TRBJ1-1	TGTGCCAGCAGCCAAGGAGGGGGTGGTTACACTGAAGCTTTCTTT	CASSQGGGGYTEAFF
15	TRBV19	TRBD1	NA	TRBJ1-2	TGTGCCAGTAGTATAACTAAGGGGGCGAACTATGGCTACACCTTC	CASSITKGANYGYTF
15	TRBV9	NA	NA	TRBJ2-5	TGTGCCAGCAGCGTAGGTCCTAGGACTATTGAGACCCAGTACTTC	CASSVGPRTIETQYF
15	TRBV19	TRBD1	NA	TRBJ1-1	TGTGCCAGTAGTATAGGGGTGACAGGGGGCACTGAAGCTTTCTTT	CASSIGVTGGTEAFF
19	TRBV27	TRBD2	NA	TRBJ2-3	TGTGCCAGCAGTTTAGATGGTAGCGGGCGGGGGGGAATCACAGATACGCAGTATTTT	CASSLDGSGRGGITDTQYF
15	TRBV29-1	NA	NA	TRBJ1-4	TGCAGCCCACTTGGGATACAGGCAACTAATGAAAAACTGTTTTTT	CSPLGIQATNEKLFF
14	TRBV27	NA	NA	TRBJ2-7	TGTGCCAGCCGTCCGGTGGGGGTTAACTACGAGCAGTACTTC	CASRPVGVNYEQYF
18	TRBV19	NA	NA	TRBJ2-2	TGTGCCAGTAGTGACTACACCCTGCTCACTTTGAACACCGGGGAGCTGTTTTTT	CASSDYTLLTLNTGELFF
15	TRBV24-1	TRBD1	NA	TRBJ1-1	TGTGCCACCAGTGACCCGGGACAGGGGGACACTGAAGCTTTCTTT	CATSDPGQGDTEAFF